These 14 T cell receptor beta chains share one sample of origin, sequenced in a study of cytomegalovirus exposure and HLA in healthy donors. The PCR ran on 60 Vbeta and 13 Jbeta primers. The method was immunoSEQ multiplex PCR; TCRdb's version includes in-frame clones alone and lacks a portion of them. Of around 150,000 clones in the sample, 80% were seen once. The sequenced sample was PBMCs. These receptors were obtained from a man younger than 40 in good health and CMV-seronegative.

The CDR3: CASISLGGYSYEQYF. The CDR3 nucleotides are TGTGCCAGCATCTCCCTTGGCGGTTATTCCTACGAGCAGTACTTC. J is TRBJ2-7 and V is TRBV27, with D unclear. Germline CDR1 MNHEY, CDR2 SMNVEV (reference sequence). There are 15 residues in the CDR3. Trimming pared 7 bases from V and 1 base from J, leaving 17 bases between.

The chain has TRBV2 and TRBJ1-1; D remains ambiguous. Trimming pared 7 bases from V and 0 bases from J, leaving 18 bases between. The CDR3 spans 16 residues. Germline assignment: CDR1 SNHLY and CDR2 FYNNEI. The CDR3 here is CASIGREINMNTEAFF. DNA for the CDR3: TGTGCCAGCATAGGGAGAGAGATTAATATGAACACTGAAGCTTTCTTT.

The gene calls are TRBV19 and TRBJ2-6; D is possibly TRBD1 (5 bases). This CDR3 is built from 13 residues. The germline CDR1 and CDR2 sequences are LNHDA and SQIVND (reference sequence). The CDR3, as DNA: TGTGTCTCAGGGTTCTCTGGGGCCAACGTCCTGACTTTC. This sequence encodes CVSGFSGANVLTF.

This chain links TRBV29-1 with TRBJ1-1, with TRBD1 matching over 9 bases. Germline V CDR1 and CDR2: SQVTM, ANQGSEA. V gave up 7 bases and J gave up 7 bases; unmatched junction bases: 4. The CDR3 is made up of 11 amino acids. The CDR3 protein is CSARGQGEAFF. CDR3 nucleotide sequence: TGCAGCGCACGGGGACAGGGTGAAGCTTTCTTT.

The V gene is TRBV7-4, the J gene TRBJ2-2; 8 nucleotides match TRBD1. V was pared by 7 bases and J by 6 bases, with 13 bases of the junction left unmatched. The CDR3 spans 16 residues. Germline V CDR1 and CDR2: SGHVT, SQSDAQ. Here the CDR3 DNA reads TGTGCCAGCACGACCCGACAGGGGTCGGGGCCCGGGGAGCTGTTTTTT. Translating it yields CASTTRQGSGPGELFF.

V usage is TRBV5-8 and J usage is TRBJ1-2; 8 nucleotides align to TRBD1. Germline V gene data show CDR1 as SGHTS and CDR2 as YDEGEE. This CDR3 region has 15 residues. After removal of 6 bases from V and 4 bases from J, the junction contained 11 bases not matched to a gene. The CDR3: CASTPFGQGIYGYTF. Here the CDR3 DNA reads TGTGCCAGCACACCTTTTGGACAGGGTATCTATGGCTACACCTTC. The full variable domain, with the rest looked up from reference TRBV5-8 and TRBJ1-2, is EAGVTQSPTHLIKTRGQQATLRCSPISGHTSVYWYQQALGLGLQFLLWYDEGEERNRGNFPPRFSGRQFPNYSSELNVNALELEDSALYLCASTPFGQGIYGYTFGSGTRLTVV.

The rearrangement links TRBV6-5 to TRBJ2-7, with 8 bases lining up with TRBD1. V lost 6 bases to trimming and J lost 7 bases; unmatched junction nucleotides: 8. This CDR3 region has 13 residues. The V gene's germline CDR1 is MNHEY and CDR2 SVGAGI. The CDR3 is CASRYRGWGEQYF. The CDR3 nucleotides read TGTGCCAGCAGATACAGGGGGTGGGGGGAGCAGTACTTC.

The genes are TRBV28 and TRBJ1-1; D gene uncertain. The CDR3 is made up of 14 amino acids. V was clipped by 2 bases and J by 0 bases, with 7 bases between them. Germline V gives CDR1 MDHEN, CDR2 SYDVKM. In DNA form, the CDR3 reads TGTGCCAGCAGTTTACGGGGATTGAACACTGAAGCTTTCTTT. Its translation is CASSLRGLNTEAFF.

The rearrangement uses TRBV7-9 and TRBJ2-2; perhaps TRBD2 as D (5 bases). Looked up from germline, CDR1 is SEHNR and CDR2 is FQNEAQ (reference sequence). This CDR3 has 16 residues. V gave up 3 bases and J gave up 2 bases, with 13 bases separating them. The CDR3: CASSFVGLPNTGELFF. DNA for the CDR3: TGTGCCAGCAGCTTCGTAGGACTCCCAAACACCGGGGAGCTGTTTTTT.

The V call is TRBV5-1, the J call TRBJ1-5; D unclear. V lost 0 bases, J lost 0 bases, and 10 bases lay in between. CDR3 size: 16 residues. Germline CDR1 is SGHRS and CDR2 is YFSETQ. The CDR3 region has the DNA TGCGCCAGCAGCTTGGGGACTGGTCTTAGCAATCAGCCCCAGCATTTT. Its translation is CASSLGTGLSNQPQHF. Full variable domain (rest looked up from reference TRBV5-1 and TRBJ1-5): KAGVTQTPRYLIKTRGQQVTLSCSPISGHRSVSWYQQTPGQGLQFLFEYFSETQRNKGNFPGRFSGRQFSNSRSEMNVSTLELGDSALYLCASSLGTGLSNQPQHFGDGTRLSIL.

The chain couples TRBV19 to TRBJ2-1; a weak D match, TRBD2 (6 bases). V was pared by 4 bases and J by 8 bases, with 15 bases between. The germline V gene encodes CDR1 LNHDA and CDR2 SQIVND (reference sequence). The CDR3 is 14 residues long. Here the CDR3 reads CASSRSGGWHEQFF. In DNA form, the CDR3 reads TGTGCCAGTAGTAGGTCCGGGGGATGGCATGAGCAGTTCTTC.

This chain joins TRBV6-5 and TRBJ2-7, with D maybe TRBD2 (6 bases). V lost 5 bases, J lost 2 bases, and 13 bases lay in between. Germline lookup yields CDR1 MNHEY and CDR2 SVGAGI. This CDR3 comprises 14 residues. CDR3 sequence: CASSPEEGTYEQYF. The CDR3 region has the DNA TGTGCCAGCAGTCCGGAGGAGGGGACCTACGAGCAGTACTTC.

As for this clone: This specimen includes other DNA sequences encoding the same CDR3. CDR3 nucleotide sequence: TGTGCCAGTAGTATAGGAGGTAACACTGAAGCTTTCTTT. Translated, it gives CASSIGGNTEAFF. The chain carries TRBV19 and TRBJ1-1; no definite D call. The V and J ends lost 1 base and 2 bases respectively, with 5 bases between them. The length of the CDR3 is 13 residues. Germline CDR1 and CDR2: LNHDA and SQIVND (reference sequence).

The chain joins TRBV14 to TRBJ1-2; D gene ambiguous. Trimming cost V 0 bases and J 2 bases, with 13 bases left between them. CDR3 size: 16 residues. Germline V lookup: CDR1 SGHDN, CDR2 FVKESK. As DNA, the CDR3 is TGTGCCAGCAGCCAAGATCCCGGACGGGAGAACTATGGCTACACCTTC. Amino acid sequence: CASSQDPGRENYGYTF.